This T cell receptor beta chain emerged from a study of blood T cell repertoires in COVID-19. About the study: Researchers got acute and convalescent COVID-19 samples from the United States, Italy and Spain. T cells, B-cell-depleted T cells, or PBMCs provided the cDNA or gDNA that served as material.

Germline lookup yields CDR1 SNHLY and CDR2 FYNNEI. This CDR3 contains 12 residues. With 4 bases removed from V and 12 bases from J, the gap between germline ends came to 13 bases. Original processing methods: Estimated nucleated cell counts came from reference gene primer amplification. Only in-frame clones appear in the TCRdb table, and some are missing; sequencing was by immunoSEQ multiplex PCR. V, J and clone size derive from that table, while D and trimming were established from the DNA sequence. The repertoire consists of about 140,000 clones, with roughly four fifths occurring once and the leading ten covering roughly 8.6%.

Sequences were obtained from peripheral blood. This rearrangement joins TRBV2 to TRBJ2-1, with a tentative D call TRBD1 (5 bases). This receptor was taken from a woman in her fifties or sixties with active or convalescent COVID-19. CDR3 loop: CASSVGQTRQFF. Here the CDR3 DNA reads TGTGCCAGCAGTGTCGGACAAACTCGGCAGTTCTTC.